This TCR beta chain was captured by sequencing in a study of shared clonotypes between healthy human individuals. With regard to this clone: No antigen is known for it.

This CDR3 region has 15 residues. The germline CDR1 and CDR2 sequences are SNHLY and FYNNEI. V trimming: 8 bases; J trimming: 6 bases; junction bases outside the gene matches: 7. The material for each subset, its genomic DNA, was split evenly across several immunoSEQ plates. Some clones are missing from TCRdb's copy, which holds only in-frame ones; the method was immunoSEQ multiplex PCR. The data hold about 590,000 clones, with 95% observed a single time. Positively selected for CCR7, the CD45RO-negative cells used as naive CD8 cells excluded terminally differentiated effector memory CD45RA+ cells. Points from the study as a whole: Non-shared clonotypes showed lower generation probabilities than clonotypes common to all four donors.

The sequence was collected from a woman aged 25 to 39 in good health. J is TRBJ2-3 and V is TRBV2; TRBD2 agrees at 14 bases. Sequencing was performed on naive CD8+ T cells sorted from blood. The DNA for the CDR3 is TGTGCCAGCTCACCCGGGACTAGCGGGAGTGATACGCAGTATTTT. Protein sequence: CASSPGTSGSDTQYF.